This TCR beta chain was captured in a study of T-cell memory formation after mild COVID-19. Whole-study results and caveats: Pre-infection memory already had some responding clones, implying cross-reactive memory joined. Clones that contracted from day 15 to 85 had balanced CD4/CD8; later expanders were CD4+ biased.

This clonotype was counted a few times. What it recognizes is unknown. Trimming took off 4 bases at V and 0 bases at J, with 13 bases between the two ends. This CDR3 comprises 15 residues. Germline CDR1 and CDR2: SQVTM and ANQGSEA. TCRdb re-analysed the 5' RACE reads in MiXCR, keeping a single row per CDR3 protein. The sample consists of about 470,000 distinct CDR3 sequences, roughly 25% of them appearing once. The chain combines TRBV29-1 with TRBJ2-1; D may correspond to TRBD1 or TRBD2 (5 bases each). The specimen sequenced was PBMCs or a T cell subset sorted from them (not recorded which). This receptor was identified in an adult woman who had mild COVID-19 (a few samples of this study predate the infection). Cell type and time point are not known. This CDR3 is CSVGGGPFSYNEQFF. The CDR3 DNA reads TGCAGCGTTGGGGGCGGGCCGTTCTCCTACAATGAGCAGTTCTTC.